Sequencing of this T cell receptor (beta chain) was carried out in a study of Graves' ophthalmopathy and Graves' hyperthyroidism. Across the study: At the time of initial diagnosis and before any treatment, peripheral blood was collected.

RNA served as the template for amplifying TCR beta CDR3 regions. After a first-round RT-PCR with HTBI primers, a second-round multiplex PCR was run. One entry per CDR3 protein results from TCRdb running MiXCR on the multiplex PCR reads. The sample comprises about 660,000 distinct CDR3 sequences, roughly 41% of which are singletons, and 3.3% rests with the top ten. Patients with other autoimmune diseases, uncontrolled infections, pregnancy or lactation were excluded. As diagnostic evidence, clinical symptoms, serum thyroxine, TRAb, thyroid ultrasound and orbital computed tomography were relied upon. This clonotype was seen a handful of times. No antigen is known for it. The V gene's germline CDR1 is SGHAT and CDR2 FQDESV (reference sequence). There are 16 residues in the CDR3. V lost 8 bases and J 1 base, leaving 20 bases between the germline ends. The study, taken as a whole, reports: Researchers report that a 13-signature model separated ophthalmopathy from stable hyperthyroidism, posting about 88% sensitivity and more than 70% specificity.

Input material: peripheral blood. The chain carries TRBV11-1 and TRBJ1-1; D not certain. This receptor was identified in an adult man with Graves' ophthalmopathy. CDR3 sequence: CASSPTGPRKNTEAFF. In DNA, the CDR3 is TGTGCCAGCTCACCAACCGGGCCCAGGAAGAACACTGAAGCTTTCTTT.